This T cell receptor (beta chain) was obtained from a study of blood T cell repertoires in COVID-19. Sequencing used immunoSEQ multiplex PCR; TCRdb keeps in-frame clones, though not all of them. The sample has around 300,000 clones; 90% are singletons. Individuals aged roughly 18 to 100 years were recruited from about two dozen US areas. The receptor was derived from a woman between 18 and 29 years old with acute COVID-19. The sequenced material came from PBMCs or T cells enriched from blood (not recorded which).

The chain's CDR3 is CSVRQGPNYGYTF. The CDR3 bases are TGCAGCGTTCGACAGGGGCCAAACTATGGCTACACCTTC. This chain links TRBV29-1 with TRBJ1-2; 8 nucleotides align to TRBD1. V was clipped by 5 bases and J by 2 bases; unmatched bases: 4. Germline V lookup: CDR1 SQVTM, CDR2 ANQGSEA. This CDR3 region has 13 residues.